This T cell receptor beta chain emerged from a study of T cell clonotyping in hematopoietic cell transplantation. Broader study findings: Without cell sorting, CD4 versus CD8 contributions remain unresolved.

Sequencing was performed with immunoSEQ multiplex PCR; in TCRdb, only in-frame clones are kept and a portion is missing. The profile shows approximately 27,000 clones, under 95% of them singletons. Regarding time point: recipient sample about 28 days before transplant, after cytoreduction. V trimming: 5 bases; J trimming: 2 bases; junction bases outside the gene matches: 7. CDR1 and CDR2 from the germline V gene are SGHVS and FNYEAQ. CDR3 length: 15 residues. This clone was seen once. Its antigen is unknown. This TCR derives from a man aged 50 or older with acute myeloid leukemia. Some clones in this sample may be carry-over from other donors' samples. The chain recombines TRBV7-6 with TRBJ1-1; 8 bases map to TRBD1. The specimen comprised peripheral blood mononuclear cells, sampled before stem cell transplant. This CDR3 is CASSSGQGINTEAFF. The CDR3 coding sequence is TGTGCCAGCAGCAGTGGACAGGGAATAAACACTGAAGCTTTCTTT. The variable domain in full, with the rest retrieved from reference TRBV7-6 and TRBJ1-1, is GAGVSQSPRYKVTKRGQDVALRCDPISGHVSLYWYRQALGQGPEFLTYFNYEAQQDKSGLPNDRFSAERPEGSISTLTIQRTEQRDSAMYRCASSSGQGINTEAFFGQGTRLTVV.